This note documents a single T cell receptor beta chain sequence. This entry belongs to a study of T cell changes during pregnancy in multiple sclerosis. Sequenced by immunoSEQ multiplex PCR; TCRdb stores in-frame clones only, minus some. The sample has tens of thousands of clones; around 92% are singletons. There are 13 residues in the CDR3. V was clipped by 4 bases and J by 2 bases, with 6 bases between them. Germline V gives CDR1 SNHLY, CDR2 FYNNEI. The chain carries TRBV2 and TRBJ1-3; possibly TRBD1 for D (5 bases). Specimen: peripheral blood, collected after pregnancy. The source of this sequence is a female donor in good health, enrolled as a control in a pregnancy study. CDR3 sequence: CASSGRAGNTIYF. As DNA, the CDR3 is TGTGCCAGCAGTGGCAGGGCTGGAAACACCATATATTTT.